This T cell receptor beta chain was recovered during a study of human T cells and chemical hapten exposure. Stated time point: pre-sensitization, week 0. Noted treatment: therapeutic diphenylcyclopropenone sensitization with weekly scalp DPC. Turning to this clonotype: Its antigen is not identified.

Study findings and constraints: The presence of alopecia in the donors means their immune response may differ from healthy people's.

Germline values: CDR1 MNHNS, CDR2 SASEGT. The V gene lost 6 bases and the J gene lost 2 bases, with 5 bases spanning the gap. The CDR3 loop spans 12 amino acids. TCRdb reprocessed the RACE reads via MiXCR and lists one record per CDR3 protein. The repertoire has 120,000 or so distinct CDR3 sequences, roughly 14% of them found once; the top ten carry approximately 3%. The chain has TRBV6-1 and TRBJ1-5; unclear D gene. The clonotype comes from a woman aged 18-29 years with alopecia areata. Some clones in this sample may be carry-over from other donors' samples. Material: whole blood, obtained in connection with sensitization to the hapten diphenylcyclopropenone (DPC). CDR3 residues: CASRDGNQPQHF. CDR3 DNA sequence: TGTGCCAGCAGGGATGGCAATCAGCCCCAGCATTTT.